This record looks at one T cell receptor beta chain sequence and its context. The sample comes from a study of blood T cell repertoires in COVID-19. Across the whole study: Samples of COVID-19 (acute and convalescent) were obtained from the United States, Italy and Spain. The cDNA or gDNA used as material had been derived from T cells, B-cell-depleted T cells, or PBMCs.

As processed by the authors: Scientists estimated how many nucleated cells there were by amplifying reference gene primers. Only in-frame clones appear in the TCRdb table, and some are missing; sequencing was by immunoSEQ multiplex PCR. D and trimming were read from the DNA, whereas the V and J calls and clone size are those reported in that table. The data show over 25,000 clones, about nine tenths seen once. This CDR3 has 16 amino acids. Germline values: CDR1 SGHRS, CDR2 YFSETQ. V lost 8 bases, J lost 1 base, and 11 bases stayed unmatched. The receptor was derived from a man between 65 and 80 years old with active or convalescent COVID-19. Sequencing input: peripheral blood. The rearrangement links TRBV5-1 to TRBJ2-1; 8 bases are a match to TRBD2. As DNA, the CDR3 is TGCGCCAGTAGGTACTCCGGGACTAGGTCCTACAATGAGCAGTTCTTC. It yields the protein CASRYSGTRSYNEQFF. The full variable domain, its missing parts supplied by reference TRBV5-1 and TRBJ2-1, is KAGVTQTPRYLIKTRGQQVTLSCSPISGHRSVSWYQQTPGQGLQFLFEYFSETQRNKGNFPGRFSGRQFSNSRSEMNVSTLELGDSALYLCASRYSGTRSYNEQFFGPGTRLTVL.